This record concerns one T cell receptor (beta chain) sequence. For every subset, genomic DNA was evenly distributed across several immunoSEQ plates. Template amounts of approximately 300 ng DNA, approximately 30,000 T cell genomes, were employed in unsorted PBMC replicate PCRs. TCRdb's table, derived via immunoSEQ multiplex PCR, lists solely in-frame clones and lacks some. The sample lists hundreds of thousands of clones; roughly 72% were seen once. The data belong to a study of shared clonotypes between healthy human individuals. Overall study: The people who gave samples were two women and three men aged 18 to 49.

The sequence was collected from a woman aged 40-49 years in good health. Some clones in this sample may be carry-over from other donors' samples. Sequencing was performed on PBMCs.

This CDR3 is CASSGVAGQLYNEQFF. In DNA form, the CDR3 reads TGCGCCAGCAGCGGGGTAGCGGGACAGCTATACAATGAGCAGTTCTTC. V and J are TRBV5-1 and TRBJ2-1, with D perhaps matching TRBD2 (8 bases). The V gene's germline CDR1 is SGHRS and CDR2 YFSETQ. The CDR3 length is 16 residues. Trimming left V 4 bases short and J 4 bases short, with 18 bases between.